This TCR beta chain stems from a study of T cell changes during pregnancy in multiple sclerosis (dated by TCRdb to the late 2010s). Some background on the complete study: In women with multiple sclerosis, the researchers looked at how the T cell repertoire shifted as pregnancy progressed.

On this clone itself: The antigen it binds to is not known. The sample holds no much larger clone one base away, and base qualities are not on file.

To prepare the library, the immunoSEQ multiplex PCR assay was applied. What TCRdb holds here is the immuneACCESS table cut down to in-frame rearrangements. Part of the clones is not present; checked against another copy, under half of the missing clones reflect an unresolved V gene, and the others are unexplained. In all, the sample holds around 60,000 clones, and 91% of those were seen once. 0.49% of the sample rests with the top ten. V and J are trimmed by 1 base and 4 bases, and the gene matches miss 4 bases of the junction. There are 16 amino acids in the CDR3, from cysteine to phenylalanine inclusive. Only the CDR3 region is kept as DNA, spanning 48 bases read in frame from base 1. CDR1 and CDR2 were assigned from the germline V gene as SGHAT and FQNNGV.

Recombination linked TRBV11-2 to TRBJ2-1, with 10 central nucleotides matching TRBD2. This TCR derives from a female donor in good health, enrolled as a control in a pregnancy study. This material consisted of CD4+ T cells from peripheral blood mononuclear cells, taken after pregnancy. The bases read TGTGCCAGCAGCTTAGGGCTAGCGGGGGTTTACAATGAGCAGTTCTTC. It codes for CASSLGLAGVYNEQFF.